The sequence of this TCR beta chain was determined in a study of vaccination effects on CD4 cells after COVID-19. Overall study context: Samples came 142 and 148 days after COVID-19 diagnosis, before vaccination. The researchers cultured around 2 million PBMC per well with about 10 IU/ml IL-2 and 8.5 to 10 ug/ml peptides.

This table comes from immunoSEQ multiplex PCR, and its TCRdb copy is limited to in-frame clones, with some not included. The table has approximately 46,000 clones, about 70% seen once. Comments on this clone: The target antigen is unknown.

Following a roughly eleven-day culture, CD4+ T cells were purified. The authors exchanged half the medium for IL-2 medium on days 3 and 7. The CDR3 loop spans 16 amino acids. Deletions cut 3 bases from V and 9 bases from J, with 18 bases between. The germline gives CDR1 LGHDT, CDR2 YNNKEL (reference sequence). Source: CD4+ T cells from PBMCs cultured without peptide, taken before COVID-19 vaccination. This clonotype originated in a human donor who had a prior SARS-CoV-2 infection. The chain recombines TRBV3-1 (or the pseudogene TRBV3-2) with TRBJ1-6; D is undetermined. The CDR3 protein is CASSQPGWGVGSPLHF. The CDR3 coding sequence is TGTGCCAGCAGCCAGCCGGGGTGGGGAGTTGGTTCACCCCTCCACTTT.